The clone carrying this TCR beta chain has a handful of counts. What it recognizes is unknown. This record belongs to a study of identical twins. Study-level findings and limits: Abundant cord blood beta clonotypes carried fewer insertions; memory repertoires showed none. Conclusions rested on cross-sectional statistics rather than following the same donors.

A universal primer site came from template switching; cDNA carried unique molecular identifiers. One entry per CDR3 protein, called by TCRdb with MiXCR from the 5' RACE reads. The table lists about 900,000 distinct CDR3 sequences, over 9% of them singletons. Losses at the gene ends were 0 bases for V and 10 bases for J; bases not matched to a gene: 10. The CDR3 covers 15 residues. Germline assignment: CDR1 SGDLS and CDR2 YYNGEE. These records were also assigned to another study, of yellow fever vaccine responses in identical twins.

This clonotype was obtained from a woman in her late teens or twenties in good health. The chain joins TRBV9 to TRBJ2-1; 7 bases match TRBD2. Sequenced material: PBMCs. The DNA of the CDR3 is TGTGCCAGCAGCGTAGAGGGGACTAATGGTTTCGAGCAGTTCTTC. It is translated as CASSVEGTNGFEQFF.